Listed below are T cell receptor beta chains from one sample, sequenced in a study of blood T cell repertoires in COVID-19. The protocol was immunoSEQ multiplex PCR, while the TCRdb copy is restricted to in-frame clones and leaves out a portion. The sample yields approximately 320,000 clones, around 90% seen once. Sequenced material: PBMCs or T cells enriched from blood (not recorded which). These receptors were obtained from a man aged 55 to 70 who had recovered from COVID-19. Both conserved end residues are part of each CDR3. Each record gives: clone size, V gene, D gene, J gene, CDR3 DNA, CDR3 protein. The D gene is left open where the match is weak. Where a row states a size, it is once, few, many or the class of an expanded clone; other rows omit it.

.	TRBV28	TRBD1	TRBJ1-2	TGTGCCAGCAGTTTATCGGCAGGGGGAGGCTATGGCTACACCTTC	CASSLSAGGGYGYTF
.	TRBV9	.	TRBJ2-7	TGTGCCAGCAGTCTAGTTCAGGGAACTGGGGTCGAGCAGTACTTC	CASSLVQGTGVEQYF
.	TRBV7-2	.	TRBJ2-2	TGTGCCAGCAGCTTAAGTTCAGGGGCTAGCACCGGGGAGCTGTTTTTT	CASSLSSGASTGELFF
.	TRBV3-1/TRBV3-2	.	TRBJ1-2	TGTGCCAGCAGCCCACTTCAGGGGAATGGTGGCTACACCTTC	CASSPLQGNGGYTF
.	TRBV7-9	TRBD2	TRBJ2-3	TGTGCCAGCAGCTCCCTAGCGGAGTCCACAGATACGCAGTATTTT	CASSSLAESTDTQYF
once	TRBV5-1	.	TRBJ1-2	TGCGCCAGCAGCACGGGGAGGGACACTTATGGCTACACCTTC	CASSTGRDTYGYTF
.	TRBV15	TRBD2	TRBJ2-3	TGTGCCACCAGCAGAGGGGGGGGACCAGCGGGGGGGCTAGATACGCAGTATTTT	CATSRGGGPAGGLDTQYF
.	TRBV5-4	TRBD2	TRBJ2-3	TGTGCCAGCAGCTCCGAGGGTATGGGACTAGCGGGGGGTAGCACAGATACGCAGTATTTT	CASSSEGMGLAGGSTDTQYF
.	TRBV6-1	TRBD1	TRBJ2-5	TGTGCCAGCAGTGAAATGGCAGGGGGCAGGGAGACCCAGTACTTC	CASSEMAGGRETQYF
.	TRBV7-2	TRBD2	TRBJ2-3	TGTGCCAGCAGCTTATTTCTAGCGGGAGTGTCAGATACGCAGTATTTT	CASSLFLAGVSDTQYF
.	TRBV7-8	TRBD1	TRBJ2-7	TGTGCCAGCAGCTTACAGGCACAGGGGCCGTTCTACGAGCAGTACTTC	CASSLQAQGPFYEQYF
.	TRBV10-1	.	TRBJ1-1	TGCGCCAGCAGTGAGTCGAGTGGTCTCACTGAAGCTTTCTTT	CASSESSGLTEAFF
.	TRBV4-2	.	TRBJ2-1	TGTGCCAGCAGCCAAGATAGGCTAGTGCAATACAATGAGCAGTTCTTC	CASSQDRLVQYNEQFF
.	TRBV7-8	TRBD1	TRBJ2-3	TGTGCCAGCAGCCTCACAGGGGCAGATACGCAGTATTTT	CASSLTGADTQYF
.	TRBV5-6	.	TRBJ2-7	TGTGCCAGCAGCTTGGTCAAGAGCTACGAGCAGTACTTC	CASSLVKSYEQYF
once	TRBV15	.	TRBJ1-2	TGTGCCACCAGCATAGACAGGAACTATGGCTACACCTTC	CATSIDRNYGYTF
.	TRBV7-8	TRBD1	TRBJ2-5	TGTGCCAGCAGCTTAGGGCAGGGGCGACAGGGGGTAGAGACCCAGTACTTC	CASSLGQGRQGVETQYF
.	TRBV30	.	TRBJ1-2	TGTGCCTGGAGTTTGACTGGGGCCAGATCCTGGCTTTACACCTTC	CAWSLTGARSWLYTF
once	TRBV19	.	TRBJ2-2	TGTGCCAGTAGTATGGGGCACGTAGCTCCCGGGGAGCTGTTTTTT	CASSMGHVAPGELFF
.	TRBV11-2	.	TRBJ2-7	TGTGCCAGCAGCCCTTTCTCCTACGAGCAGTACTTC	CASSPFSYEQYF
.	TRBV9	.	TRBJ2-2	TGTGCCAGCAAGGCGGGATTCACCGGGGAGCTGTTTTTT	CASKAGFTGELFF
.	TRBV4-1	.	TRBJ1-2	TGCGCCAGCAGCCAGGAAAGGGGTGACTACACCTTC	CASSQERGDYTF
.	TRBV27	.	TRBJ1-1	TGTGCCAGCAGTTTATCTAGACAGACCAGAGACACTGAAGCTTTCTTT	CASSLSRQTRDTEAFF
.	TRBV25-1	.	TRBJ2-7	TGTGCCAGCAGTGAGGCAGGTTACTACGAGCAGTACTTC	CASSEAGYYEQYF
.	TRBV4-3	.	TRBJ2-1	TGCGCCAGCAGCCTTTCTTGGCGGAGCTCCTACAATGAGCAGTTCTTC	CASSLSWRSSYNEQFF
.	TRBV7-6	.	TRBJ1-1	TGTGCCAGCAGCCCGGAGATAATGAACACTGAAGCTTTCTTT	CASSPEIMNTEAFF
.	TRBV29-1	.	TRBJ2-7	TGCAGCGCCAAGACAAATTCCTACGAGCAGTACTTC	CSAKTNSYEQYF
.	TRBV9	.	TRBJ1-5	TGTGCCAGCAGCGTAGAGGGGAATAGCAATCAGCCCCAGCATTTT	CASSVEGNSNQPQHF
.	TRBV6-5	TRBD1	TRBJ1-5	TGTGCCAGCAAGGAGACAGGGAACACTCAGCCCCAGCATTTT	CASKETGNTQPQHF
.	TRBV6-1	TRBD1	TRBJ1-4	TGTGCCAGCATTGACAGGGCTACATCAACTAATGAAAAACTGTTTTTT	CASIDRATSTNEKLFF
few	TRBV19	.	TRBJ1-1	TGTGCCAGTAGTGGATCCAGGGTTTCGAACACTGAAGCTTTCTTT	CASSGSRVSNTEAFF
.	TRBV6-1	TRBD1	TRBJ1-2	TGTGCCAGCAGTGAAGCGGACAGGCCTAACTATGGCTACACCTTC	CASSEADRPNYGYTF
.	TRBV7-2	TRBD1	TRBJ2-5	TGTGCCAGCAGCTTAATAGGCCAGGGGGCGGGGGAGACCCAGTACTTC	CASSLIGQGAGETQYF
.	TRBV18	TRBD1	TRBJ1-5	TGTGCCAGCTCACGGGACAGGGATCAGCCCCAGCATTTT	CASSRDRDQPQHF
.	TRBV7-8	TRBD1	TRBJ2-7	TGTGCCAGCAGCTCCCGGGACAGTAACTCCTACGAGCAGTACTTC	CASSSRDSNSYEQYF
.	TRBV7-6	.	TRBJ1-4	TGTGCCAGCAGCCGACAGCCCACAACTAATGAAAAACTGTTTTTT	CASSRQPTTNEKLFF
once	TRBV13	TRBD1	TRBJ1-3	TGTGCCAGCAGCCGCGTTCGGGACAGGGGGCTGAACACCATATATTTT	CASSRVRDRGLNTIYF
once	TRBV5-1	TRBD1	TRBJ2-3	TGCGCCAGCAGCCTCGGACAGGGGATCGCAGATACGCAGTATTTT	CASSLGQGIADTQYF
.	TRBV6-2/TRBV6-3	.	TRBJ2-6	TGTGCCAGCAGCCCCGTTGTTGCTGGGGCCAACGTCCTGACTTTC	CASSPVVAGANVLTF
.	TRBV27	.	TRBJ1-5	TGTGCCAGCAGTTCTTCCAGGGCTAATCAGCCCCAGCATTTT	CASSSSRANQPQHF
.	TRBV5-1	.	TRBJ2-7	TGCGCCAGCAGCTTGGAGTTAGCCCCCTACGAGCAGTACTTC	CASSLELAPYEQYF
.	TRBV30	.	TRBJ2-7	TGTGCCTGGAGTGTAGCCCGGGGCTACGAGCAGTACTTC	CAWSVARGYEQYF
.	TRBV4-2	TRBD1	TRBJ1-2	TGTGCCAGCAGCCCAGGTCCGGGACAGGGGGGTGGCTACACCTTC	CASSPGPGQGGGYTF
.	TRBV7-7	TRBD2	TRBJ2-3	TGTGCTAGCAGCACAGGTAGCGGGGGAGGGAGATCAGATACGCAGTATTTT	CASSTGSGGGRSDTQYF
few	TRBV2	.	TRBJ1-2	TGTGCCAGCAGTCGCCAGGAAACCAATGGCTACACCTTC	CASSRQETNGYTF
once	TRBV5-5	.	TRBJ2-2	TGTGCCAGCACGTGGGGGGGCGGAGCGAACACCGGGGAGCTGTTTTTT	CASTWGGGANTGELFF
.	TRBV30	.	TRBJ1-3	TGTGCCTGGAGTTCGGGACTCTCTGGAAACACCATATATTTT	CAWSSGLSGNTIYF
.	TRBV27	.	TRBJ1-5	TGTGCCAGCAGCGCCTGGGGGGGGGCTGGGGGTAGCAATCAGCCCCAGCATTTT	CASSAWGGAGGSNQPQHF
.	TRBV19	TRBD1	TRBJ1-1	TGTGCCAGTACTCCGACAGGGATGAACACTGAAGCTTTCTTT	CASTPTGMNTEAFF
.	TRBV7-2	TRBD1	TRBJ2-3	TGTGCCAGCAGCCGGGACAGGGGGCTCACAGATACGCAGTATTTT	CASSRDRGLTDTQYF
many	TRBV25-1	.	TRBJ1-1	TGTGCCAGCAGGGGTGCGGGGTCACTCCGGGGCACTGAAGCTTTCTTT	CASRGAGSLRGTEAFF
.	TRBV19	TRBD2	TRBJ2-7	TGTGCCAGTAGTACAACTAGCGGGGGGGCCAACGAGCAGTACTTC	CASSTTSGGANEQYF
.	TRBV11-2	.	TRBJ1-4	TGTGCCAGCAGCTTAGAAGCGGGGCCAGAGAATGAAAAACTGTTTTTT	CASSLEAGPENEKLFF